This TCR beta chain is from a study of CD8 T cells in ankylosing spondylitis. Study-wide results and limits: Several highly homologous variants made up a TCR beta motif that seemed to typify ankylosing spondylitis blood.

Germline V gives CDR1 SGHTA, CDR2 FQGNSA. The V end lost 6 bases, the J end lost 5 bases, and 13 bases lay between the germline ends. The CDR3 length is 13 residues. One entry per CDR3 protein results from TCRdb running MiXCR on the 5' RACE reads. This table holds 800,000 to 900,000 distinct CDR3 sequences, about 12% found once. This clonotype was counted only a few times. Its antigen is currently unknown. The V gene is TRBV7-2, the J gene TRBJ2-5, with D perhaps assigned TRBD1 or TRBD2 (6 bases each). The sample was blood, either unsorted or a sorted T cell fraction (not recorded which). The receptor was isolated from a male donor with ankylosing spondylitis. The CDR3 DNA reads TGTGCCAGCAGTACTGGGGGGCTGGAGACCCAGTACTTC. Residues: CASSTGGLETQYF. Full variable domain (remainder filled in from reference TRBV7-2 and TRBJ2-5): GAGVSQSPSNKVTEKGKDVELRCDPISGHTALYWYRQSLGQGLEFLIYFQGNSAPDKSGLPSDRFSAERTGGSVSTLTIQRTQQEDSAVYLCASSTGGLETQYFGPGTRLLVL.